This TCR beta chain stems from a study of blood T cell repertoires in COVID-19. Overall study: Sources were T cells, B-cell-depleted T cells, or PBMCs; the material itself was cDNA or gDNA.

The CDR3 runs to 15 residues. J gave up 2 bases and V 7 bases, and 10 bases lay outside the gene matches. Per germline, CDR1 SQVTM and CDR2 ANQGSEA. Original processing methods: Reference gene primer amplification in the assay estimated nucleated cell counts. The table came from immunoSEQ multiplex PCR; TCRdb's copy has only in-frame clones and leaves some out. V and J calls and clone size are given by that table; D and trimming were obtained from the DNA. The repertoire holds 44,000 or so clones, approximately 88% seen once, with about 4.4% in the top ten. The chain joins TRBV29-1 to TRBJ1-4; 7 bases agree with TRBD1. The receptor was derived from a man aged 50 to 59 with active COVID-19. The sequenced sample was peripheral blood. CDR3 DNA: TGCAGCGCAACAGGGGCTGGCGGGACTAATGAAAAACTGTTTTTT. Its protein is CSATGAGGTNEKLFF.